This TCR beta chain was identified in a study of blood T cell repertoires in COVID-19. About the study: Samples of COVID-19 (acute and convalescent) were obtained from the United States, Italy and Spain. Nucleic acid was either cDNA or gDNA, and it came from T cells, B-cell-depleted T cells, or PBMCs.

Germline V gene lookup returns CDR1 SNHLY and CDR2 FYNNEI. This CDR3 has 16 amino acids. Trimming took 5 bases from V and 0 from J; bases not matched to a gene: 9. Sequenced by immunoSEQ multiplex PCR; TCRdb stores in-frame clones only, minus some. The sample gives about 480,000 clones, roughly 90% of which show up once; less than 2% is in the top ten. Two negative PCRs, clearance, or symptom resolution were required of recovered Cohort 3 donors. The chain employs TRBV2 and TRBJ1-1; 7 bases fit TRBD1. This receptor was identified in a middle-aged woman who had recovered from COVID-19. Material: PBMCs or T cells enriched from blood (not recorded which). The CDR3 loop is CASSSGTARMNTEAFF. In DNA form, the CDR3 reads TGTGCCAGCAGTTCTGGGACAGCAAGGATGAACACTGAAGCTTTCTTT.